Below, 13 T cell receptor beta chains from the same sample are listed, as sequenced in a study of T cells in Graves' hyperthyroidism and ophthalmopathy (dated by TCRdb to about 2019). The method behind the library was multiplex PCR. The run used an Illumina HiSeq 2000. The TCR beta CDR3 regions were amplified from RNA transcripts. A first-round RT-PCR of the TCR CDR3 used the HTBI primer set with the Qiagen OneStep RT-PCR kit. TCRdb reanalyzed the raw reads on its own, using fastp at Q25 for trimming and MiXCR for clone calling, and kept in-frame beta chains. When rows share a CDR3 protein, they turn into one entry using the most common DNA and genes. In this sample the table shows 490,000 or so distinct CDR3 sequences, 22% of which occur a single time. The top ten hold around 47% of the sample. Sequencing input: blood. Receptor source: a woman in her sixties or seventies with Graves' ophthalmopathy.

This clonotype was recorded many times. Sequence at one end of the junction differs from germline and may be a read error. V is TRBV12-3 or TRBV12-4 and J is TRBJ1-2; D is unresolved. The CDR3 totals 12 residues. CDR3 DNA sequence: TGTGCCAGCAGTTTTTCGACCCGTGGCGACACCTTC. Translated: CASSFSTRGDTF.

This clonotype was seen at least ten times. The rearrangement links TRBV28 to TRBJ2-5; D is possibly TRBD1 or TRBD2 (6 bases each). The V end lost 4 bases, the J end lost 7 bases, and 19 bases lay between the germline ends. Per germline, CDR1 MDHEN and CDR2 SYDVKM. The length of the CDR3 is 15 residues. The CDR3 nucleotides are TGTGCCAGCAGTTCCCCTTCGGGGGCGCGGGGGACCCAGTACTTC. Amino acids: CASSSPSGARGTQYF.

This clonotype was found many times. The chain has TRBV20-1 and TRBJ1-1; D is uncertain. Germline V gene data show CDR1 as DFQATT and CDR2 as SNEGSKA (reference sequence). Trimming took off 4 bases at V and 4 bases at J, with 16 bases between the two ends. This CDR3 comprises 14 residues. CDR3 in amino acids: CSATDKGPGTEAFF. CDR3 nucleotides: TGCAGTGCTACGGATAAGGGTCCTGGCACTGAAGCTTTCTTT.

At least ten counts were recorded for this clonotype. This chain links TRBV6-1 with TRBJ1-5, with 11 nucleotides matching TRBD1. After removal of 0 bases from V and 5 bases from J, the junction contained 0 bases not matched to a gene. Germline CDR1 reads MNHNS; CDR2 reads SASEGT. The length of the CDR3 is 15 residues. The CDR3 spells CASSEADRGHQPQHF. Written as DNA, the CDR3 is TGTGCCAGCAGTGAAGCGGACAGGGGGCATCAGCCCCAGCATTTT.

The chain couples TRBV20-1 to TRBJ2-5; 8 nucleotides match TRBD1. The CDR3 is 16 amino acids. CDR1 and CDR2 (germline): DFQATT, SNEGSKA (reference sequence). The J segment lost 1 base and the V segment lost 2 bases, leaving 9 bases of the junction unmatched. CDR3 DNA sequence: TGCAGTGCTAGACGGATTGGGACAGGCGTCCAAGAGACCCAGTACTTC. Translated: CSARRIGTGVQETQYF.

J is TRBJ1-1 and V is TRBV9; the D gene is possibly TRBD1 (5 bases). CDR1 SGDLS and CDR2 YYNGEE come from the germline V gene. Trimming cost V 0 bases and J 3 bases, with 15 bases left between them. The CDR3 is 16 residues long. In DNA, the CDR3 is TGTGCCAGCAGCGTAGCTTTGAGGGGAGGGGACACTGAAGCTTTCTTT. Amino acids: CASSVALRGGDTEAFF.

At least ten counts were recorded for this clonotype. This chain links TRBV30 with TRBJ2-5; TRBD2 aligns across 7 bases. Germline V gene data show CDR1 as GTSNPN and CDR2 as SVGIG (reference sequence). With 0 bases clipped from V and 4 bases from J, the junction kept 2 bases outside the gene matches. This CDR3 comprises 13 residues. The CDR3 DNA is TGTGCCTGGAGTGTGCGCGGGAGAGAGACCCAGTACTTC. As protein: CAWSVRGRETQYF.

This clonotype has only a few counts. V and J are TRBV29-1 and TRBJ1-2; no clear D. The CDR3 runs 12 residues. Germline V gene sequence: CDR1 SQVTM, CDR2 ANQGSEA. With 0 bases removed from V and 3 bases from J, the gap between germline ends came to 5 bases. This CDR3 is CSVEDLHYGYTF. The CDR3 bases are TGCAGCGTTGAAGATCTTCACTATGGCTACACCTTC.

The chain employs TRBV10-1 and TRBJ2-1, with TRBD2 identical over 10 bases. Germline-derived CDR1 and CDR2 are WNHNN and SYGVQD (reference sequence). Trimming removed 9 bases from V and 5 bases from J; junction bases left unmatched: 4. This CDR3 has 13 amino acids. Here the CDR3 reads CASGTSANNEQFF. The CDR3 DNA reads TGCGCCAGTGGGACTAGCGCTAACAATGAGCAGTTCTTC.

This clonotype was detected a few times. This chain joins TRBV7-6 and TRBJ1-6, with D hard to call. This CDR3 is built from 13 residues. Germline V gives CDR1 SGHVS, CDR2 FNYEAQ. The V end lost 5 bases, the J end lost 12 bases, and 14 bases lay between the germline ends. The CDR3 is CASSTTGSRPLHF. Written as DNA, the CDR3 is TGTGCCAGCAGCACGACGGGCAGTCGACCCCTCCACTTT.

In its sample, this clonotype was seen a few times. The CDR3 here is CAISESKGYGYTF. Written as DNA, the CDR3 is TGTGCCATCAGTGAGTCGAAGGGCTATGGCTACACCTTC. This rearrangement joins TRBV10-3 to TRBJ1-2; D is unresolved. Germline lookup yields CDR1 ENHRY and CDR2 SYGVKD. This CDR3 is 13 amino acids long. Trimming pared 0 bases from V and 4 bases from J, leaving 6 bases between.

The chain combines TRBV10-3 with TRBJ1-1; D is unresolved. The CDR3 has 13 amino acids. The germline V gene encodes CDR1 ENHRY and CDR2 SYGVKD. Trimming shortened V by 4 bases and J by 1 base, and 7 bases separated the two germline ends. The CDR3: CAISALGNTEAFF. DNA for the CDR3: TGTGCCATCAGTGCCTTAGGGAACACTGAAGCTTTCTTT.

To note about this clonotype: This clone may be a read error of a much larger clone one base away. The CDR3 DNA follows: TGTGCCAGTGCGCGGACAGGGGGCTCCTACAATGAGCAGTTCTTC. Translated: CASARTGGSYNEQFF. V gene TRBV19 combines with J gene TRBJ2-1; 10 nucleotides line up with TRBD1. CDR1 and CDR2 from the germline V gene are LNHDA and SQIVND (reference sequence). The CDR3 covers 15 residues. V lost 8 bases, J lost 0 bases, and 4 bases stayed unmatched.